Presented here are 14 T cell receptor beta chains from one specimen sequenced in a study of shared clonotypes between healthy human individuals. Clones were sequenced by immunoSEQ multiplex PCR, and TCRdb holds only the in-frame ones, with some missing. This table has around 510,000 clones, around 78% appearing once. The sample comprised PBMCs. The source is a woman in her thirties or forties in good health. Some clones in this sample may be carry-over from other donors' samples.

As for this clone: This CDR3 is also generated by other DNA sequences in the sample. V is TRBV28 and J is TRBJ1-2; D is unresolved. The CDR3 is 12 amino acids. CDR1 and CDR2 from the germline V gene are MDHEN and SYDVKM. V was cut by 6 bases and J by 4 bases, with 9 bases left in between. CDR3 protein: CASSLLGYGYTF. CDR3 DNA: TGTGCCAGCAGCTTACTCGGCTATGGCTACACCTTC.

The rearrangement links TRBV29-1 to TRBJ2-3; 8 bases align to TRBD1. Germline CDR1 is SQVTM and CDR2 is ANQGSEA. V lost 7 bases to trimming and J lost 3 bases; unmatched junction nucleotides: 6. The CDR3 is 13 amino acids. CDR3 nucleotides: TGCAGCGCAGGTCACAGGGGGACAGATACGCAGTATTTT. This codes for CSAGHRGTDTQYF.

This clone was found a few times. The chain carries TRBV30 and TRBJ1-5, with 9 bases matching TRBD1. The germline V gene encodes CDR1 GTSNPN and CDR2 SVGIG (reference sequence). Germline trimming cut 1 base from V and 7 bases from J; bases unmatched to any gene: 14. The CDR3 has 17 residues. CDR3 DNA sequence: TGTGCCTGGAGTGCGGGGGGACAGGGTCTGAACAGGCAGCCCCAGCATTTT. Protein product: CAWSAGGQGLNRQPQHF.

The chain links TRBV2 to TRBJ2-2; the D call may be TRBD1 or TRBD2 (5 bases each). This CDR3 has 12 residues. The germline V and J ends were trimmed by 6 bases and 7 bases, with 9 bases remaining between them. Germline CDR1 SNHLY, CDR2 FYNNEI. CDR3 in DNA: TGTGCCAGCAGCGGGGACGGCGGGGAGCTGTTTTTT. Encoded protein: CASSGDGGELFF.

The chain links TRBV30 to TRBJ1-1; maybe TRBD1 (5 bases). Germline CDR1 and CDR2: GTSNPN and SVGIG (reference sequence). This CDR3 has 14 residues. With 7 bases removed from V and 5 bases from J, the gap between germline ends came to 20 bases. The CDR3 DNA is TGTGCCTCTACAAGGGGCATTCGAGGAACTGAAGCTTTCTTT. It is translated as CASTRGIRGTEAFF. Complete variable domain (other parts from reference TRBV30 and TRBJ1-1): SQTIHQWPATLVQPVGSPLSLECTVEGTSNPNLYWYRQAAGRGLQLLFYSVGIGQISSEVPQNLSASRPQDRQFILSSKKLLLSDSGFYLCASTRGIRGTEAFFGQGTRLTVV.

This clone is a singleton in its sample. The genes are TRBV1 and TRBJ2-7; the table calls TRBD2, which could not be checked here. TRBV1 is described as a pseudogene. The CDR3 is made up of 11 amino acids. The CDR3 DNA follows: TGCACCAGCAGCTCCAAGCGGGGCGGGTACTTC. This codes for CTSSSKRGGYF.

The genes are TRBV5-1 and TRBJ2-7; the D call may be TRBD1 or TRBD2 (5 bases each). The CDR3 loop spans 15 amino acids. Per germline, CDR1 SGHRS and CDR2 YFSETQ. V was shortened by 4 bases and J by 3 bases, with 17 bases between the two germline ends. DNA for the CDR3: TGCGCCAGCAGCGTCGGTAGGGGAGCTGTCTACGAGCAGTACTTC. It yields the protein CASSVGRGAVYEQYF.

To note about this clone: The junction differs from germline at one of its ends, possibly a read error. The chain joins TRBV2 to TRBJ1-2, with a weak D call TRBD1 (5 bases). Germline V lookup: CDR1 SNHLY, CDR2 FYNNEI. The CDR3 covers 12 residues. The CDR3 DNA follows: TGTGCCACCAGAGCCTGGGGCACACTGTCCGCCTTC. It codes for CATRAWGTLSAF. Variable domain in full (rest from reference TRBV2 and TRBJ1-2): EPEVTQTPSHQVTQMGQEVILRCVPISNHLYFYWYRQILGQKVEFLVSFYNNEISEKSEIFDDQFSVERPDGSNFTLKIRSTKLEDSAMYFCATRAWGTLSAFGSGTRLTVV.

The chain joins TRBV11-2 to TRBJ2-1, with TRBD1 identical over 8 bases. This CDR3 is 14 amino acids long. CDR1 SGHAT and CDR2 FQNNGV come from the germline V gene. V shed 3 bases, J shed 9 bases, and the junction held 7 bases outside the gene matches. CDR3 coding DNA: TGTGCCAGCAGCTTGGACAGGGCCGCGGGTGAGCAGTTCTTC. It translates to CASSLDRAAGEQFF.

Comments on this clone: A read error may explain this, as a much larger clone is one base away. The chain couples TRBV4-1 to TRBJ2-7; D unresolved. This CDR3 spans 15 amino acids. Germline lookup yields CDR1 MGHRA and CDR2 YSYEKL. Deletions cut 7 bases from V and 0 bases from J, with 16 bases between. Written as DNA, the CDR3 is TGCGCCAGCAACCACCTAAAGGCTAGCTCCTACGAGCAGTACTTC. This encodes CASNHLKASSYEQYF.

The chain has TRBV4-3 and TRBJ2-7; D is unresolved. With 2 bases removed from V and 0 bases from J, the gap between germline ends came to 11 bases. This CDR3 spans 15 amino acids. Germline assignment: CDR1 LGHNA and CDR2 YSLEER. The CDR3 region is CASSQYLRSSYEQYF. The CDR3 nucleotides are TGCGCCAGCAGCCAATACCTAAGAAGCTCCTACGAGCAGTACTTC.

In DNA, the CDR3 is TGTGCCAGCAGCTTTGGGACAGGGGGCGAATGGTACTTC. This translates into CASSFGTGGEWYF. V and J are TRBV7-2 and TRBJ2-7; TRBD1 matches at 12 bases. The CDR3 sequence is 13 residues long. The V and J ends lost 3 bases and 12 bases, in that order; junction bases with no gene match: 6. Per germline, CDR1 SGHTA and CDR2 FQGNSA.

The gene calls are TRBV7-2 and TRBJ2-1, with D possibly TRBD1 on 6 matching bases. This CDR3 comprises 15 residues. CDR1 and CDR2 from the germline V gene are SGHTA and FQGNSA. Trimming cost V 8 bases and J 2 bases, with 16 bases left between them. This CDR3 is CASGLQGFAYNEQFF. CDR3 coding DNA: TGTGCCAGCGGGCTACAGGGATTTGCCTACAATGAGCAGTTCTTC.

Only one count was recorded for this clone. Other DNA sequences from this sample encode an identical CDR3 as well. V and J are TRBV6-6 and TRBJ2-2; TRBD1 might be the D (5 bases). In germline, CDR1 is MNHNY, CDR2 SVGAGI (reference sequence). Trimming removed 0 bases from V and 3 bases from J, with 5 bases in between. CDR3 length: 14 residues. For the CDR3, the DNA is TGTGCCAGCAGTTACTCCAGGGACACCGGGGAGCTGTTTTTT. This encodes CASSYSRDTGELFF.